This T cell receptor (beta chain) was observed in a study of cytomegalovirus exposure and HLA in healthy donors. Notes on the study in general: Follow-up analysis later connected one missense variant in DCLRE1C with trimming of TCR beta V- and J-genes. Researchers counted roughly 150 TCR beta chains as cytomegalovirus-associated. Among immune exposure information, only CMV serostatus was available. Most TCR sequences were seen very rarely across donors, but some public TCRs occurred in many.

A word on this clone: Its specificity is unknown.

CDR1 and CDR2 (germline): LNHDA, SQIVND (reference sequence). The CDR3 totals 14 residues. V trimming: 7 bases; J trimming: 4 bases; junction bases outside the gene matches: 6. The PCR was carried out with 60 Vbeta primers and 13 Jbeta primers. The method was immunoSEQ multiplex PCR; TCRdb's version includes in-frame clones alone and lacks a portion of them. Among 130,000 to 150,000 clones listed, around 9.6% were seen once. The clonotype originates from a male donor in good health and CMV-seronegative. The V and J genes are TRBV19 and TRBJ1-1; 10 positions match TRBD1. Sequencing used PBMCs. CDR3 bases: TGTGCCAGTACCCTGGACAGGGGGGGCACTGAAGCTTTCTTT. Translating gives CASTLDRGGTEAFF.